This T cell receptor beta chain is drawn from a study of T cell changes during pregnancy in multiple sclerosis. TCRdb keeps only in-frame clones here, not all; method: immunoSEQ multiplex PCR. The sample has around 35,000 clones; 90% are singletons. Sequenced here: CD4+ T cells from peripheral blood mononuclear cells, sampled in the second trimester of pregnancy. The TCR originated in a female donor with multiple sclerosis, enrolled in a pregnancy study.

The CDR3 DNA reads as TGTGCCAGCAGTTCCACAGGGGGGGTTTCTAACTATGGCTACACCTTC. Protein product: CASSSTGGVSNYGYTF. V and J are TRBV6-6 and TRBJ1-2; 8 bases match TRBD1. The CDR3 is 16 residues long. With 4 bases clipped from V and 0 bases from J, the junction kept 7 bases outside the gene matches. The germline gives CDR1 MNHNY, CDR2 SVGAGI (reference sequence).